This T cell receptor (beta chain) was captured in a study of breast tumors, draining lymph nodes, adjacent tissues. Study-level findings and limits: Compared with basal-like, luminal-like tumors shared significantly more repertoire with nontumor tissue. Findings are consistent with lymph node origin and intratumoral expansion of most tumor T cells. Compared with lymph nodes, tumors were less diverse; compared with nontumor tissue, more.

Each CDR3 protein is one row after TCRdb ran MiXCR on the multiplex PCR reads. The sample shows about 140,000 distinct CDR3 sequences, 32% of them seen only once. Samples came from axillary lymph nodes draining the breast cancer. The V gene's germline CDR1 is SGDLS and CDR2 YYNGEE. Trimming left V 0 bases short and J 6 bases short, with 9 bases between. CDR3 length: 14 amino acids. A note on this clonotype: Its antigen is still unknown.

V is TRBV9 and J is TRBJ2-2, with a possible D match to TRBD1 (5 bases). Input material: axillary lymph node tissue. The receptor was derived from a female donor with breast cancer. Some clones in this sample may be carry-over from other donors' samples. The CDR3 loop reads CASSVGGAAGELFF. The CDR3 DNA reads as TGTGCCAGCAGCGTAGGTGGGGCCGCCGGGGAGCTGTTTTTT.